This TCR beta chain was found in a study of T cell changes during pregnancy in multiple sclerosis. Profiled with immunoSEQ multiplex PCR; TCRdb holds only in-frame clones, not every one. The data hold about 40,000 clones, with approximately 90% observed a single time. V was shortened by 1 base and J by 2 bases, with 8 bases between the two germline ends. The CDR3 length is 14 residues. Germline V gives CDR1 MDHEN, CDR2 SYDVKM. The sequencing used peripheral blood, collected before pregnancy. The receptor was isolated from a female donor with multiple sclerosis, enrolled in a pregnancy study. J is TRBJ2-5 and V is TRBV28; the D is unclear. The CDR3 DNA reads TGTGCCAGCAGTTTATTTGACTCACAAGAGACCCAGTACTTC. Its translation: CASSLFDSQETQYF.